This is a list of T cell receptor beta chains from one sample in a study of OX40 agonist ivuxolimab in advanced cancers. Only in-frame clones appear in the TCRdb table, and some are missing; sequencing was by immunoSEQ multiplex PCR. The sample has under 55,000 clones; just under 95% are singletons. The starting material was CD4+ or CD8+ T cells sorted from blood, obtained in a trial of the OX40 agonist ivuxolimab. The receptors were gathered from an adult with an advanced solid tumor such as melanoma, head and neck, liver or kidney cancer. Each CDR3 is given without its conserved first and last residue.

cdr3_aa: ASSPPQGVGNEQF
v_call: TRBV6-5

cdr3_aa: ASSSGGTNSYEQY
v_call: TRBV6-6

cdr3_aa: ATSREARFNEQF
v_call: TRBV15

cdr3_aa: ASSPGEKGTQYNEQF
v_call: TRBV11-2

cdr3_aa: ASRPTGGQPQH
v_call: TRBV28

cdr3_aa: ASNYAGTGFQPQH
v_call: TRBV28

cdr3_aa: ASSLGTSGRGNEQY
v_call: TRBV27

cdr3_aa: ATPSRGTDTQY
v_call: TRBV27

cdr3_aa: ASSIQPSRLAGDGEQF
v_call: TRBV9

cdr3_aa: ASSQGLWSSSGSYEQY
v_call: TRBV4-3

cdr3_aa: ASSWASGLEQF
v_call: TRBV28

cdr3_aa: ASSPYGTDGYT
v_call: TRBV10-2

cdr3_aa: ASSSNGYEQY
v_call: TRBV9

cdr3_aa: ASSPPDYSYEQY
v_call: TRBV18

cdr3_aa: ASSSIDFTDTQY
v_call: TRBV27

cdr3_aa: ASSLWELAEGGDTQY
v_call: TRBV28

cdr3_aa: ASSVNSRENYEQY
v_call: TRBV11-1

cdr3_aa: ASNQYRGSAGELF
v_call: TRBV10-1

cdr3_aa: ASSGYEVETQY
v_call: TRBV9

cdr3_aa: ASRSGTEAF
v_call: TRBV19

cdr3_aa: AWSYTNTGELF
v_call: TRBV30

cdr3_aa: ASSMWNTEAF
v_call: TRBV19

cdr3_aa: ASSFPSF
v_call: TRBV11-3

cdr3_aa: ASRQGAEKLF
v_call: TRBV6-5

cdr3_aa: ASSYYNLGSEAF
v_call: TRBV6-6

cdr3_aa: ASSPGLAGVSMQY
v_call: TRBV4-3

cdr3_aa: ATGLAPSTDTQY
v_call: TRBV27

cdr3_aa: ASSVREGTYEQY
v_call: TRBV9

cdr3_aa: ASSDAYEQY
v_call: TRBV7-6

cdr3_aa: ASSLTGMDEKLF
v_call: TRBV7-9

cdr3_aa: ASSGDRAYEQY
v_call: TRBV9

cdr3_aa: ASSFARQGPPKGNEKLF
v_call: TRBV12-1

cdr3_aa: ASSSRQHSYEQY
v_call: TRBV5-4

cdr3_aa: ASSPFSAWGRGPNEQF
v_call: TRBV7-9

cdr3_aa: ASSYREGETEAF
v_call: TRBV13

cdr3_aa: ASREFATNEKLF
v_call: TRBV28

cdr3_aa: ASRPGTSYEQY
v_call: TRBV7-9

cdr3_aa: ASSYSSNYGYT
v_call: TRBV6-5

cdr3_aa: ASSISLGSFNQPQH
v_call: TRBV19

cdr3_aa: ASSPRGISYGYT
v_call: TRBV28

cdr3_aa: ASSQQGTSYEQY
v_call: TRBV4-1

cdr3_aa: ASSPPSGGGDEQF
v_call: TRBV18

cdr3_aa: ASSLTGQGIWVYNEQF
v_call: TRBV5-4

cdr3_aa: ASSPGGAGWVGYT
v_call: TRBV4-3

cdr3_aa: ASSTGTARYEQY
v_call: TRBV27

cdr3_aa: ASSFGWTLQEF
v_call: TRBV28

cdr3_aa: ASSEGPAYEQY
v_call: TRBV2

cdr3_aa: ASMSGNGYEQY
v_call: TRBV27

cdr3_aa: ASSLVAGIQETQY
v_call: TRBV7-9

cdr3_aa: ASSGSQAGAADYEQY
v_call: TRBV9

cdr3_aa: ASSFAQVSGANVLT
v_call: TRBV27

cdr3_aa: ATSRGADTQY
v_call: TRBV27

cdr3_aa: ASSGGLAGANVLT
v_call: TRBV27

cdr3_aa: ASSVLTGYEKLF
v_call: TRBV9